The 9 T cell receptor beta chains in this list originate from one sample, sequenced in a study of Ad26.COV2.S vaccination and SARS-CoV-2 variants (dated by TCRdb to the early 2020s). Sample treatment or condition, as interpreted from the label and publication: roughly 19 received Ad26.COV2.S at low or high dose, single or two shots; roughly 5 received placebo; per-sample allocation not given. Repertoires of vaccine and placebo recipients were sequenced from samples taken on day 63 after the first injection. The library was built by means of the immunoSEQ multiplex PCR assay. The table comes from immuneACCESS by way of TCRdb, which keeps in-frame sequences with V and J called. Part of the clones is missing from these tables; in studies checked, under half for an unresolved V gene and the rest for unknown reasons. The sample records hundreds of thousands of clones, around 89% of which are singletons. Clones ranked in the top ten supply about 1.5% of the sample.

The sequencing used peripheral blood, collected in a trial of Ad26.COV2.S vaccine versus placebo. The receptor set was obtained from a person between 18 and 65 years old who received the Ad26.COV2.S COVID-19 vaccine or a placebo.

The chain uses TRBV5-4 and TRBJ1-6; perhaps TRBD1 as D (6 bases). Germline assignment: CDR1 SGHNT and CDR2 YYREEE (reference sequence). CDR3 size: 18 residues. V was cut by 2 bases and J by 5 bases, with 20 bases left in between. The CDR3 spells CASSFSGQTLLNNSPLHF. CDR3 coding DNA: TGTGCCAGCAGCTTCTCAGGACAGACCCTTTTAAATAATTCACCCCTCCACTTT. Full variable domain (remainder filled in from reference TRBV5-4 and TRBJ1-6): ETGVTQSPTHLIKTRGQQVTLRCSSQSGHNTVSWYQQALGQGPQFIFQYYREEENGRGNFPPRFSGLQFPNYSSELNVNALELDDSALYLCASSFSGQTLLNNSPLHFGNGTRLTVT.

The gene calls are TRBV18 and TRBJ1-1; D unclear. The germline gives CDR1 KGHSH, CDR2 LQKENI. V was pared by 3 bases and J by 5 bases, with 16 bases between. The CDR3 is made up of 15 amino acids. For the CDR3, the DNA is TGTGCCAGCTCACCCCCGGTGGCAAAAGGGACTGAAGCTTTCTTT. Its protein product is CASSPPVAKGTEAFF.

About this clone itself: Other DNA sequences from this sample encode an identical CDR3 as well. This rearrangement joins TRBV9 to TRBJ1-5; the D is unclear. This CDR3 is built from 13 residues. The V and J ends lost 0 bases and 7 bases respectively, with 8 bases between them. Germline CDR1 SGDLS, CDR2 YYNGEE. In nucleotides, the CDR3 is TGTGCCAGCAGCGTAGAAGGCGGGCAGCCCCAGCATTTT. Its translation: CASSVEGGQPQHF.

This sequence joins TRBV7-6 and TRBJ2-2; 8 positions agree with TRBD2. Germline V gives CDR1 SGHVS, CDR2 FNYEAQ. The trim removed 1 base at V and 1 base at J, leaving 2 bases unmatched. CDR3 length: 16 amino acids. In DNA, the CDR3 is TGTGCCAGCAGCTTAGGCAGCGGGGGGAACACCGGGGAGCTGTTTTTT. Protein product: CASSLGSGGNTGELFF. The entire variable domain, with the rest obtained from reference TRBV7-6 and TRBJ2-2, is as follows: GAGVSQSPRYKVTKRGQDVALRCDPISGHVSLYWYRQALGQGPEFLTYFNYEAQQDKSGLPNDRFSAERPEGSISTLTIQRTEQRDSAMYRCASSLGSGGNTGELFFGEGSRLTVL.

The V and J genes are TRBV7-2 and TRBJ2-5; D possibly corresponds to TRBD2 (6 bases). CDR3 length: 14 amino acids. V was pared by 5 bases and J by 2 bases, with 12 bases between. Looked up from germline, CDR1 is SGHTA and CDR2 is FQGNSA. In nucleotides, the CDR3 is TGTGCCAGCAGCAAGACTAGAGGACAAGAGACCCAGTACTTC. This codes for CASSKTRGQETQYF.

The V and J genes are TRBV10-3 and TRBJ2-5; TRBD2 agrees at 8 bases. V shed 6 bases and J 4 bases; nucleotides not matched to a gene: 4. The CDR3 covers 13 residues. Germline V gene data show CDR1 as ENHRY and CDR2 as SYGVKD. CDR3 DNA: TGTGCCATCAGGGTCAGCGGGGGAGAGACCCAGTACTTC. It specifies CAIRVSGGETQYF.

The chain has TRBV25-1 and TRBJ1-1; D not resolved. Germline CDR1 reads MGHDK; CDR2 reads SYGVNS. The V end lost 3 bases, the J end lost 6 bases, and 17 bases lay between the germline ends. The CDR3 is made up of 15 amino acids. The CDR3 spells CASSDWSPIGSEAFF. The DNA for the CDR3 is TGTGCCAGCAGTGATTGGAGCCCTATAGGGTCTGAAGCTTTCTTT.

The chain combines TRBV7-9 with TRBJ1-3, with a weak D call TRBD1 (5 bases). Germline V gives CDR1 SEHNR, CDR2 FQNEAQ (reference sequence). V was cut by 5 bases and J by 1 base, with 12 bases left in between. The CDR3 is 15 amino acids. The CDR3 loop reads CASSGDGSSGNTIYF. The CDR3 coding sequence is TGTGCCAGCAGCGGGGACGGCTCTTCTGGAAACACCATATATTTT. The variable domain in full, completed from reference TRBV7-9 and TRBJ1-3, reads DTGVSQNPRHKITKRGQNVTFRCDPISEHNRLYWYRQTLGQGPEFLTYFQNEAQLEKSRLLSDRFSAERPKGSFSTLEIQRTEQGDSAMYLCASSGDGSSGNTIYFGEGSWLTVV.

This chain uses TRBV19 with TRBJ2-1; D unclear. The CDR3 length is 13 residues. Trimming removed 1 base from V and 7 bases from J, with 8 bases in between. Germline CDR1 and CDR2: LNHDA and SQIVND (reference sequence). DNA for the CDR3: TGTGCCAGTAGTATAGCCCACTTTAATGAGCAGTTCTTC. Residues: CASSIAHFNEQFF.